In its sample, the clone carrying this TCR beta chain was seen a few times. This record belongs to a study of blood T cells in healthy people across ages. Per germline, CDR1 DFQATT and CDR2 SNEGSKA (reference sequence). The trim removed 5 bases at V and 4 bases at J, leaving 5 bases unmatched. This CDR3 comprises 15 residues. The authors ran a second PCR of roughly 6 to 12 cycles using a sample-barcoded 5' primer and a J-beta primer mix. TCRdb recomputed calls from the 5' RACE reads with MiXCR, one row per CDR3 protein. The data hold under 1,100,000 distinct CDR3 sequences, with about 25% observed a single time. The data were also submitted as part of a second study, on T cells of mothers and their children.

This TCR was recovered from a girl aged 2-10 years in good health. Sequences were obtained from blood. This rearrangement joins TRBV20-1 to TRBJ2-3, with 14 bases that match TRBD2. The CDR3 DNA reads TGCAGTGCTGTCCCGGGACTAGCGGGAGCAGATACGCAGTATTTT. Protein product: CSAVPGLAGADTQYF.